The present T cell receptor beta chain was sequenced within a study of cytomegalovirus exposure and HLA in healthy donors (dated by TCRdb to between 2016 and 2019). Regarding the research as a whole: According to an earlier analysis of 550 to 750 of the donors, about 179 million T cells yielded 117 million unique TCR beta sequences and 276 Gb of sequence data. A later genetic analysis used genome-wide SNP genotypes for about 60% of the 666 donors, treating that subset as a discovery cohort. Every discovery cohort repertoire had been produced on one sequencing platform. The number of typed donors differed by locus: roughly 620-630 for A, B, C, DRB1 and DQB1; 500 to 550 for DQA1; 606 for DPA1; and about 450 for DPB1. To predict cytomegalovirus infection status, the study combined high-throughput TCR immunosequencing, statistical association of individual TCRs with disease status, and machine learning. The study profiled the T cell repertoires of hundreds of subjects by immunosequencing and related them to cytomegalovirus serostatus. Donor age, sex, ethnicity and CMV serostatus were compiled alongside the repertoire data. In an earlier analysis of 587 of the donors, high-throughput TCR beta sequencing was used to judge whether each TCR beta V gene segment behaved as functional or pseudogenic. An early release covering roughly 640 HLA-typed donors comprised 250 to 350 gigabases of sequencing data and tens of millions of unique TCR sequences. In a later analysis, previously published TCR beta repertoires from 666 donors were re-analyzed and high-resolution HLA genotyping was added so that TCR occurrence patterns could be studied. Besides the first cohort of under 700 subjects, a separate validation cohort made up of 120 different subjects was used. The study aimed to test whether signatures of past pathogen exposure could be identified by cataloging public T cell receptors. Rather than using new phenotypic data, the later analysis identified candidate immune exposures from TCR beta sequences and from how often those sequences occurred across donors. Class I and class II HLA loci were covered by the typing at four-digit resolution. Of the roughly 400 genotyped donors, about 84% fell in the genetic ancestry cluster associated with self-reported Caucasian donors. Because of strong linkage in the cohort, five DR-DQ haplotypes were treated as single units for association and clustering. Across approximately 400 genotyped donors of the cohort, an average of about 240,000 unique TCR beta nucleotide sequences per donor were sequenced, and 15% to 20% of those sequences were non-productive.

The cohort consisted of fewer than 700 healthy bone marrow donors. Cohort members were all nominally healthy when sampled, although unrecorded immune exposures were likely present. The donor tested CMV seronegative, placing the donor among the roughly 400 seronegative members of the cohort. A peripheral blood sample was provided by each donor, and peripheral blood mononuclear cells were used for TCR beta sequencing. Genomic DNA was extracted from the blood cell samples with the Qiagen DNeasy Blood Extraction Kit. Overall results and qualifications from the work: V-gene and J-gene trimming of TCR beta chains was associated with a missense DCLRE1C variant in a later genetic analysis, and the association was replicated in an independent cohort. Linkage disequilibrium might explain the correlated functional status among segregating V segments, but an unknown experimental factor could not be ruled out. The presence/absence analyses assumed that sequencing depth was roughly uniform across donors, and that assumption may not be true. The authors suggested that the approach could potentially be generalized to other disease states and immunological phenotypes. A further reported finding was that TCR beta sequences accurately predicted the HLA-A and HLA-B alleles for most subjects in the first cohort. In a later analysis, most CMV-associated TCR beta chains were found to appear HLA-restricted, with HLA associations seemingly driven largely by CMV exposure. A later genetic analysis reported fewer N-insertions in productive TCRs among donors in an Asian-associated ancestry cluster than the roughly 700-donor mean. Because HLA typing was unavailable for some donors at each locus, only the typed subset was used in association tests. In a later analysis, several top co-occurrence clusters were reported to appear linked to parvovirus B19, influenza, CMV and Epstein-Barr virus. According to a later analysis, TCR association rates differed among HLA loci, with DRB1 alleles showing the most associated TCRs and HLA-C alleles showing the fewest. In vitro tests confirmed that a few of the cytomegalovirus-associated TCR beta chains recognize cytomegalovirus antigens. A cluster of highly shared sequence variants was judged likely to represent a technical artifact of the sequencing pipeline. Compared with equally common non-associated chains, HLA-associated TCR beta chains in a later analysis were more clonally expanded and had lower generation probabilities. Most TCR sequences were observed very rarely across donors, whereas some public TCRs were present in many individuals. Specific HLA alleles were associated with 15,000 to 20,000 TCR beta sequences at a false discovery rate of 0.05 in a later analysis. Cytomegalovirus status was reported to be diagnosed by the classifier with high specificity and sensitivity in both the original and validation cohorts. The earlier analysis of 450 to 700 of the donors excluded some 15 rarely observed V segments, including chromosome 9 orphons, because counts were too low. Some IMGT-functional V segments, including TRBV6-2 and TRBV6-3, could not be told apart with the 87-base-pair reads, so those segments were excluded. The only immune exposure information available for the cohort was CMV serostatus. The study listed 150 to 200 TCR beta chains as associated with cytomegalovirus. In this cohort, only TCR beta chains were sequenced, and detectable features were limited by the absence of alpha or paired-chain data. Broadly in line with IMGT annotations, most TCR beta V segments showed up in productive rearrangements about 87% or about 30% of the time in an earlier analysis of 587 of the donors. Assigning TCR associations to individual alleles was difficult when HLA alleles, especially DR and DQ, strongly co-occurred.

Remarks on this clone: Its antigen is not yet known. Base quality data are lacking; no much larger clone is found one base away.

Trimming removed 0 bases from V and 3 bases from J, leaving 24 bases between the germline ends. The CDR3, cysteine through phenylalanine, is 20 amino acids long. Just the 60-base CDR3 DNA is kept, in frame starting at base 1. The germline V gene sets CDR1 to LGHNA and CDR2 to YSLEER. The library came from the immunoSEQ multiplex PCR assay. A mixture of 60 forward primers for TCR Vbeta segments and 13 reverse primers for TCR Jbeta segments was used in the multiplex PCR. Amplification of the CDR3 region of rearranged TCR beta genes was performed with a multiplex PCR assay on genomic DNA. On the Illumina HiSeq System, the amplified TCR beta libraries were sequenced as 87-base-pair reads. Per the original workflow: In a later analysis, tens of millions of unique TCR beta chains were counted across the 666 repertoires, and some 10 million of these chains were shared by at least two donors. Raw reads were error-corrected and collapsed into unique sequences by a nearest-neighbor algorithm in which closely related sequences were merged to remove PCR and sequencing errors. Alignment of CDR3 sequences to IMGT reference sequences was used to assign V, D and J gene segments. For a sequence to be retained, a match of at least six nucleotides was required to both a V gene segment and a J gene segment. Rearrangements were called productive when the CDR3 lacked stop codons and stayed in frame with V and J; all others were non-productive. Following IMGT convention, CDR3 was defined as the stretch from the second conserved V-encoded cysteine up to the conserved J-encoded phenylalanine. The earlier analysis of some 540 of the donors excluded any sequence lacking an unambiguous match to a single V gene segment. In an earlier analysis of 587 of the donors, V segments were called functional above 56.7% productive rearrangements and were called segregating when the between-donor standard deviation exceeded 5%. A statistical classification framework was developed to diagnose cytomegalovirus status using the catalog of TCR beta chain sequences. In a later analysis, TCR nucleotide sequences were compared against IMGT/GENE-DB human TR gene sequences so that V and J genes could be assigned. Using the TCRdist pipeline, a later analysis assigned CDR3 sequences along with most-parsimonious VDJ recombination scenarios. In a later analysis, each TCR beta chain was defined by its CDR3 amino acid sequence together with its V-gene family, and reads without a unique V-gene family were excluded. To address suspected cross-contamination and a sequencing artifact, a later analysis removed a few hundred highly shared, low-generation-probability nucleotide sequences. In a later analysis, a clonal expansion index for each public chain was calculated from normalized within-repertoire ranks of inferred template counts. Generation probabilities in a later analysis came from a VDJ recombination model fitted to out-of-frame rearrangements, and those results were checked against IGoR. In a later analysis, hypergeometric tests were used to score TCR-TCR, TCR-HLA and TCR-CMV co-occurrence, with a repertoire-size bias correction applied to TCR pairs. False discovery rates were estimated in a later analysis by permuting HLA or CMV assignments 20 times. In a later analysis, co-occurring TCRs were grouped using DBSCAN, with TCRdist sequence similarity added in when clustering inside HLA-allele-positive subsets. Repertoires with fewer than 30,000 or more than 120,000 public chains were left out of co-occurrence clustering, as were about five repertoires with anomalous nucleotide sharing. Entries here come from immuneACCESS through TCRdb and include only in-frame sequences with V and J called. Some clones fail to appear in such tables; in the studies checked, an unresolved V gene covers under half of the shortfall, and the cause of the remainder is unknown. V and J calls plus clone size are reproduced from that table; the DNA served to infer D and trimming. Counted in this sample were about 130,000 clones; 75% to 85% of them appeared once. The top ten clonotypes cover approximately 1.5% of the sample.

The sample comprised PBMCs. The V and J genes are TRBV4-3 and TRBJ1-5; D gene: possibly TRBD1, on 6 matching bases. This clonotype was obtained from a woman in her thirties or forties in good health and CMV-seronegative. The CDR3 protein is CASSQDSSRGPGYVNQPQHF. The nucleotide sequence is TGCGCCAGCAGCCAAGATTCGAGCAGGGGCCCAGGGTATGTCAATCAGCCCCAGCATTTT.